This T cell receptor (beta chain) is drawn from a study of T cell responses to AZD1222 COVID-19 vaccine. The CDR3 loop spans 14 amino acids. V lost 6 bases, J lost 2 bases, and 14 bases lay in between. CDR1 is MGHRA, CDR2 YSYEKL, per germline. Regarding the study as a whole: Nearly half of unique spike-specific TCRs reportedly avoided B.1.351 and B.1.1.7 mutated regions.

This clone is large (0.1 to 1%) by share. What it recognizes is unknown. Method: immunoSEQ multiplex PCR; TCRdb's copy keeps in-frame clones and lacks some. The data show over 50,000 clones, with 84% seen just once and about 7% held by the top ten. Material: peripheral blood, obtained on day 0 of AZD1222 vaccination. The chain links TRBV4-1 to TRBJ2-7, with a weak D call TRBD2 (7 bases). The clonotype originates from an adult in good health. CDR3 sequence: CASSLWRGPYEQYF. CDR3 coding DNA: TGCGCCAGCAGTCTCTGGCGGGGGCCCTACGAGCAGTACTTC.